The entry that follows covers one T cell receptor beta chain sequence. Only a few counts were recorded for this clonotype. The clone's antigen remains unknown. No qualities accompany the bases; no much larger clone lies one base away. Stable Graves' hyperthyroidism was defined as no progression to ophthalmopathy during 18 months of follow-up. Hyperthyroidism patients were newly diagnosed, had a disease duration of under 2 months, and were aged 18 to 65 years. Patients with uncontrolled infections, other autoimmune diseases, pregnancy or lactation were excluded. Clinical symptoms, serum thyroxine and TRAb, thyroid ultrasound, and orbital computed tomography formed the basis for the diagnoses. Ficoll-Paque density gradient centrifugation was used to isolate PBMCs from approximately 11 ml of fresh peripheral blood. Trizol reagent was used to extract total RNA, and RNA quality was then checked on an Agilent 2100 Bioanalyzer.

The data derive from a study of T cells in Graves' hyperthyroidism and ophthalmopathy (dated by TCRdb to about 2019). For context, the study as a whole: Peripheral blood samples were taken at initial diagnosis, before any treatment was given. To identify distinguishing TCR V-J signatures, a discovery cohort of some 100 patients was used, comprising 43 with Graves' ophthalmopathy and roughly 60 with stable Graves' hyperthyroidism. Prospective prediction of ophthalmopathy was tested in an independent validation cohort of fewer than 20 hyperthyroidism patients and around 16 patients who later progressed to ophthalmopathy. For training and testing, the 80 to 100 patients in the discovery cohort were randomly divided in a 7:3 ratio. In addition, the study compared T-cell repertoires in thyroid tissue and in blood from over 5 Graves' hyperthyroidism patients. After sampling, hyperthyroidism patients received methimazole starting at 30 mg daily, and ophthalmopathy patients received high-dose intravenous methylprednisolone. TCR Vbeta CDR3 sequencing of approximately 140 peripheral blood samples (under 45 ophthalmopathy, 75 or so hyperthyroidism and 17 progressor patients) is reported in the paper. Beyond this particular receptor, the publication reports: Most expanded thyroid clonotypes (frequency above 0.001) were also detected in blood, a finding suggesting that blood repertoires may reflect thyroid immune responses. Sample size was not statistically predetermined, and blinding of investigators to group allocation was not performed. In cross-validation, a model built on a 13 V-J signature told ophthalmopathy apart from stable hyperthyroidism with 87.88% sensitivity and about 81% specificity, and in testing the same model reached 80%/75%. In validation, the model predicted progression to ophthalmopathy with approximately 71% sensitivity and less than 80% specificity, a median of approximately 6.5 months before onset.

Trimming takes 8 bases off V and 2 bases off J; junction bases not matched to a gene: 10. CDR1 DFQATT and CDR2 SNEGSKA are derived from the germline V gene (reference sequence). The CDR3 starts with the cysteine, ends with the phenylalanine, and has 14 residues. Left in the record is the CDR3 DNA by itself, 42 bases read in frame from the first base. Amplification of TCR beta CDR3 regions was carried out from RNA transcripts. The TCR CDR3 was subjected to a first round of RT-PCR using the HTBI primer set and the Qiagen OneStep RT-PCR kit. The libraries were constructed in a second round of multiplex PCR and then size-selected and purified. The libraries were sequenced on an Illumina HiSeq2000 using paired-end 100 bp reads. For the original study's pipeline: SOAPnuke was used to process the raw data, with reads discarded if the reads contained adapters or uncalled bases, had a mean Phred below 15, or lacked an exact constant-primer or identifier match. High-quality paired reads were merged using COPE v1.2.5, and each unique nucleotide sequence was defined as a clonotype. MiTCR v1.1 was used to align the clonotypes against IMGT TRBV, TRBD and TRBJ reference segments. Analysis was restricted to V-J combinations with a frequency above 0.0001, which covered about 99% of repertoires. The TCS score was defined as the ratio of F50 (clonal expansion) to E x V (chaos), calculated using BLOSUM62-based TCRdist between CDR3 peptides within each V-J. Welch's t-statistics and random forest reduced approximately 520 V-J features to 13, which were used in a naive Bayes classifier (R e1071). The similarity between thyroid and blood repertoires was quantified using the Morisita-Horn index. The public reads were reanalyzed by TCRdb: fastp trimming at Q25, MiXCR alignment, in-frame beta chains only. Entries that share a CDR3 protein sequence are merged under the most common genes and DNA. The V and J calls shown here were made by TCRdb, not taken from the authors' results. The sample table contains about 840,000 distinct CDR3 sequences; only one count was recorded for around 38% of them. Approximately 8.7% of the sample comes from the top ten.

The chain is encoded by TRBV20-1 joined to TRBJ2-7, and 9 junction bases match TRBD1. The sequencing sample was made of blood. The source of this sequence is a man aged 18-30 years with Graves' hyperthyroidism. The CDR3 region has the sequence CSTRQGEPPYEQYF. The base sequence is TGCAGTACCAGACAGGGGGAACCCCCCTACGAGCAGTACTTC.